This T cell receptor (beta chain) was captured by sequencing in a study of response to subunit inactivated influenza vaccine. Study observations and caveats: Few additional T cells are recruited per seasonal influenza vaccination, authors suggested.

Germline CDR1 and CDR2: SGHVS and FNYEAQ. Between the trimmed V and J ends, which lost 5 bases and 5 bases, there was a span of 8 bases. This CDR3 region has 12 residues. Each CDR3 protein gets one entry after TCRdb re-called the RT-PCR reads with MiXCR. The sample yields about 700,000 distinct CDR3 sequences, 15% to 19% seen once. Many counts were recorded for this clonotype. Its antigen is as yet unknown. The V and J genes are TRBV7-6 and TRBJ2-3; D uncertain. The receptor was derived from a man between 50 and 59 years old who received an inactivated influenza vaccine. This sample comprised PBMCs from blood, obtained roughly 12 days after vaccination. This CDR3 is CASSRSGDTQYF. CDR3 DNA: TGTGCCAGCAGCCGTTCTGGAGATACGCAGTATTTT.